What follows are 23 T cell receptor beta chains derived from one specimen sequenced in a study of blood T cell repertoires in COVID-19. Using immunoSEQ multiplex PCR, the repertoire was profiled, and TCRdb retains in-frame clones only, with some absent. The table lists 87,000 or so clones, about 80% of them singletons, with approximately 2.3% in the top ten. Sample: peripheral blood. These receptor sequences come from a woman in her sixties or seventies with acute or convalescent COVID-19.

The V call is TRBV6-5, the J call TRBJ2-7, with 7 positions matching TRBD2. Germline V gene data show CDR1 as MNHEY and CDR2 as SVGAGI. Trimming removed 5 bases from V and 5 bases from J; junction bases left unmatched: 6. There are 13 residues in the CDR3. The CDR3 protein is CASSPPRGDEQYF. CDR3 DNA: TGTGCCAGCAGTCCCCCCCGGGGGGACGAGCAGTACTTC.

The chain is built from TRBV7-9 and TRBJ1-5; 8 nucleotides align to TRBD1. CDR3 length: 14 residues. Germline trimming cut 7 bases from V and 4 bases from J; bases unmatched to any gene: 6. Germline V gene lookup returns CDR1 SEHNR and CDR2 FQNEAQ (reference sequence). CDR3 nucleotide sequence: TGTGCCAGCACCCAGGGGGCGGGAAATCAGCCCCAGCATTTT. It encodes CASTQGAGNQPQHF.

J is TRBJ2-3 and V is TRBV10-2; the match to TRBD1 covers 8 bases. The germline V gene has CDR1 WSHSY and CDR2 SAAADI. V lost 8 bases and J lost 5; bases outside the gene matches: 3. This CDR3 region has 12 residues. The CDR3 region is CASDTGGDTQYF. The CDR3 coding sequence is TGCGCCAGCGACACAGGGGGAGATACGCAGTATTTT.

The chain uses TRBV9 and TRBJ1-4, with a weak D call TRBD1 (5 bases). V lost 1 base and J 6 bases, leaving 13 bases between the germline ends. Per germline, CDR1 SGDLS and CDR2 YYNGEE. CDR3 length equals 15 residues. CDR3 residues: CASSVQEGLYEKLFF. CDR3 coding DNA: TGTGCCAGCAGCGTACAGGAGGGACTCTATGAAAAACTGTTTTTT.

The rearrangement uses TRBV6-5 and TRBJ1-5, with 8 bases matching TRBD1. Germline CDR1 MNHEY, CDR2 SVGAGI. The CDR3 is 13 residues long. V trimming: 7 bases; J trimming: 7 bases; junction bases outside the gene matches: 6. The CDR3 region has the DNA TGTGCCAGCATCAGGGGGCAAGGGCAGCCCCAGCATTTT. Protein product: CASIRGQGQPQHF.

V is TRBV5-1 and J is TRBJ1-3; 8 bases are a match to TRBD1. This CDR3 comprises 14 residues. CDR1 and CDR2 (germline): SGHRS, YFSETQ. V shed 3 bases, J shed 6 bases, and the junction held 5 bases outside the gene matches. CDR3 DNA: TGCGCCAGCAGCTCTCAGGGGGCGGTAAACACCATATATTTT. It translates to CASSSQGAVNTIYF. The variable domain in full, with the rest retrieved from reference TRBV5-1 and TRBJ1-3, is KAGVTQTPRYLIKTRGQQVTLSCSPISGHRSVSWYQQTPGQGLQFLFEYFSETQRNKGNFPGRFSGRQFSNSRSEMNVSTLELGDSALYLCASSSQGAVNTIYFGEGSWLTVV.

The J gene is TRBJ1-3, the V gene TRBV6-1, with D unresolved. Trimming removed 2 bases from V and 4 bases from J, with 12 bases in between. CDR1 and CDR2 from the germline V gene are MNHNS and SASEGT. The CDR3 runs to 15 residues. CDR3 bases: TGTGCCAGCAGTGAATATTCGAGGAGGGGAAACACCATATATTTT. Its protein product is CASSEYSRRGNTIYF.

This chain links TRBV5-1 with TRBJ2-7, with D tentatively TRBD2 (6 bases). Germline V CDR1 and CDR2: SGHRS, YFSETQ. The ends were cut back, 3 bases at V and 5 bases at J, with 9 bases in the middle. This CDR3 has 12 amino acids. This chain's CDR3 is CASSSSVNEQYF. The DNA of the CDR3 is TGCGCCAGCAGCTCTAGCGTCAACGAGCAGTACTTC.

This rearrangement joins TRBV28 to TRBJ2-2; D not certain. Trimming cost V 8 bases and J 1 base, with 11 bases left between them. The germline V gene has CDR1 MDHEN and CDR2 SYDVKM. This CDR3 spans 14 amino acids. This CDR3 is CASEPTRNTGELFF. DNA for the CDR3: TGTGCCAGCGAACCGACAAGGAACACCGGGGAGCTGTTTTTT.

The chain is built from TRBV5-1 and TRBJ1-5; 12 bases match TRBD1. V shed 6 bases and J 7 bases; nucleotides not matched to a gene: 8. This CDR3 comprises 15 residues. Germline V gene data show CDR1 as SGHRS and CDR2 as YFSETQ. CDR3 DNA: TGCGCCAGCATCCCGGGACAGGGGGCTTTCCAGCCCCAGCATTTT. Its protein is CASIPGQGAFQPQHF.

The rearrangement joins TRBV12-3 or TRBV12-4 to TRBJ2-5; D might be TRBD2 (5 bases). The length of the CDR3 is 13 residues. The V and J ends lost 2 bases and 7 bases respectively, with 11 bases between them. In DNA, the CDR3 is TGTGCCAGCAGTTTATCTGCGGGCGGGACCCAGTACTTC. Translation: CASSLSAGGTQYF.

This clone was detected only once. This rearrangement joins TRBV27 to TRBJ1-2, with 9 nucleotides matching TRBD1. V was pared by 6 bases and J by 5 bases, with 16 bases of the junction left unmatched. The CDR3 has 17 residues. Germline loops: CDR1 MNHEY, CDR2 SMNVEV (reference sequence). In DNA, the CDR3 is TGTGCCAGCAGCTCCATTCGGGGACAGGGCCCAGGATATGGCTACACCTTC. It is translated as CASSSIRGQGPGYGYTF.

The genes are TRBV19 and TRBJ2-5, with TRBD2 as a possible D gene (7 bases). The V end lost 7 bases, the J end lost 3 bases, and 15 bases lay between the germline ends. There are 14 residues in the CDR3. The V gene's germline CDR1 is LNHDA and CDR2 SQIVND (reference sequence). The CDR3 DNA reads TGTGCCAGTACGCAGGGGAGGGGAGAAGAGACCCAGTACTTC. Its protein is CASTQGRGEETQYF.

This chain links TRBV29-1 with TRBJ1-1, with D perhaps matching TRBD1 (5 bases). Germline V gives CDR1 SQVTM, CDR2 ANQGSEA. Trimming removed 7 bases at V and 1 base at J, with 10 bases between. The CDR3 contains 12 residues. The CDR3 sequence is CSGGSGNTEAFF. The CDR3 nucleotides read TGCAGCGGGGGCTCAGGGAACACTGAAGCTTTCTTT. The variable domain in full, completed from reference TRBV29-1 and TRBJ1-1, reads SAVISQKPSRDICQRGTSLTIQCQVDSQVTMMFWYRQQPGQSLTLIATANQGSEATYESGFVIDKFPISRPNLTFSTLTVSNMSPEDSSIYLCSGGSGNTEAFFGQGTRLTVV.

The chain has TRBV7-8 and TRBJ2-1, with TRBD2 identical over 8 bases. The CDR3 is 13 amino acids. Germline-derived CDR1 and CDR2 are SGHVS and FQNEAQ. V trimming: 10 bases; J trimming: 7 bases; junction bases outside the gene matches: 9. CDR3 nucleotides: TGTGCCACGGGAGGGCTAGCGGAGAATGAGCAGTTCTTC. Translated: CATGGLAENEQFF.

In its sample, this clone was seen a few times. This chain joins TRBV5-1 and TRBJ1-2; D gene unclear. This CDR3 contains 17 residues. V was shortened by 4 bases and J by 2 bases, with 21 bases between the two germline ends. CDR1 and CDR2 from the germline V gene are SGHRS and YFSETQ. Here the CDR3 DNA reads TGCGCCAGCAGCATATCACCTACAGAAACAACCAACTATGGCTACACCTTC. This translates into CASSISPTETTNYGYTF.

V and J are TRBV5-4 and TRBJ2-2; TRBD1 is a possible D gene (5 bases). Germline V lookup: CDR1 SGHNT, CDR2 YYREEE (reference sequence). Trimming took off 1 base at V and 2 bases at J, with 9 bases between the two ends. The CDR3 is 15 residues long. CDR3 nucleotide sequence: TGTGCCAGCAGCTTGATAACAGGCAACACCGGGGAGCTGTTTTTT. Its protein is CASSLITGNTGELFF.

The V call is TRBV5-1, the J call TRBJ2-5; no reliable D call. Trimming took 4 bases from V and 5 from J, leaving 6 bases between them. CDR3 size: 11 residues. In germline, CDR1 is SGHRS, CDR2 YFSETQ. The CDR3 sequence: CASSLAETQYF. For the CDR3, the DNA is TGCGCCAGCAGCCTCGCGGAGACCCAGTACTTC.

The chain employs TRBV7-2 and TRBJ1-2; D uncertain. With 3 bases removed from V and 4 bases from J, the gap between germline ends came to 6 bases. This CDR3 is 12 amino acids long. Germline lookup yields CDR1 SGHTA and CDR2 FQGNSA. CDR3 bases: TGTGCCAGCAGCTTGGCAGGCTATGGCTACACCTTC. This encodes CASSLAGYGYTF.

The chain combines TRBV18 with TRBJ1-5; D uncertain. There are 15 residues in the CDR3. Deletions cut 3 bases from V and 3 bases from J, with 12 bases between. Germline CDR1 reads KGHSH; CDR2 reads LQKENI. The CDR3 nucleotides are TGTGCCAGCTCACCTGGTTTAGAGTTCAATCAGCCCCAGCATTTT. This sequence encodes CASSPGLEFNQPQHF.

This clone was counted only a few times. The rearrangement links TRBV4-1 to TRBJ2-7; 11 nucleotides agree with TRBD2. Losses at the gene ends were 2 bases for V and 7 bases for J; bases not matched to a gene: 4. The length of the CDR3 is 14 residues. Germline CDR1 is MGHRA and CDR2 is YSYEKL. CDR3 nucleotides: TGCGCCAGCAGCCAAACCCGACTAGCGGGGGAGCAGTACTTC. This sequence encodes CASSQTRLAGEQYF.

The sample holds a few counts of this clone. This sequence joins TRBV13 and TRBJ1-2; tentatively, D is TRBD1 (5 bases). Per germline, CDR1 PRHDT and CDR2 FYEKMQ (reference sequence). Trimming left V 5 bases short and J 5 bases short, with 9 bases between. CDR3 size: 12 residues. CDR3 residues: CASSKGQYGYTF. In DNA form, the CDR3 reads TGTGCCAGCAGCAAGGGGCAGTATGGCTACACCTTC. The full variable domain, completed using reference TRBV13 and TRBJ1-2, is AAGVIQSPRHLIKEKRETATLKCYPIPRHDTVYWYQQGPGQDPQFLISFYEKMQSDKGSIPDRFSAQQFSDYHSELNMSSLELGDSALYFCASSKGQYGYTFGSGTRLTVV.

The rearrangement uses TRBV30 and TRBJ1-1; the D is unclear. The CDR3 spans 11 residues. Germline assignment: CDR1 GTSNPN and CDR2 SVGIG (reference sequence). Trimming removed 4 bases from V and 2 bases from J, with 5 bases in between. The CDR3, as DNA: TGTGCCTGGACCTTTAACACTGAAGCTTTCTTT. Amino acid sequence: CAWTFNTEAFF.